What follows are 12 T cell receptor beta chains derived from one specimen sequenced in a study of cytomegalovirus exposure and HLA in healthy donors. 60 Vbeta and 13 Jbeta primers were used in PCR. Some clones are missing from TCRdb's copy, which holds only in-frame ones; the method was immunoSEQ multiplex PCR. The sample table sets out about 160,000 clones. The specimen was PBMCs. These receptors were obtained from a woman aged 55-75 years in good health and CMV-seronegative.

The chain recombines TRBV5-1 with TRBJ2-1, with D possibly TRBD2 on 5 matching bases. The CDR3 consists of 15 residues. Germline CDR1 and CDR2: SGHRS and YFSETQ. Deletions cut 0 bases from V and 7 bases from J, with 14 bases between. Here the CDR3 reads CASSLGNLAGNEQFF. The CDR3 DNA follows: TGCGCCAGCAGCTTGGGGAATCTAGCTGGGAATGAGCAGTTCTTC. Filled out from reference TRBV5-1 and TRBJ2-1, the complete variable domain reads KAGVTQTPRYLIKTRGQQVTLSCSPISGHRSVSWYQQTPGQGLQFLFEYFSETQRNKGNFPGRFSGRQFSNSRSEMNVSTLELGDSALYLCASSLGNLAGNEQFFGPGTRLTVL.

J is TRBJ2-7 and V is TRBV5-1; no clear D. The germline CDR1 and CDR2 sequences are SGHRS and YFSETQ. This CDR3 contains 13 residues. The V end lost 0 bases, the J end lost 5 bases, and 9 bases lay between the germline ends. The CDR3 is CASSLGLGDEQYF. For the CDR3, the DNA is TGCGCCAGCAGCTTGGGATTGGGCGACGAGCAGTACTTC.

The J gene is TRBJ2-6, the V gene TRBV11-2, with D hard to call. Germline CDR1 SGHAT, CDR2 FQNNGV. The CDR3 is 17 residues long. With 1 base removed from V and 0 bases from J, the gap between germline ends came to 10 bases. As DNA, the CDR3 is TGTGCCAGCAGCTTAGGTACAGTTCTCTCTGGGGCCAACGTCCTGACTTTC. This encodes CASSLGTVLSGANVLTF.

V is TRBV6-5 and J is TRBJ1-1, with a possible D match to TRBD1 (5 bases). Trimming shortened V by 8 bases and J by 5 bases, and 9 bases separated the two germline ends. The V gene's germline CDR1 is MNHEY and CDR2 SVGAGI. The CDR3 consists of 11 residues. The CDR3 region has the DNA TGTGCCAGCCGCGGGGGAACTGAAGCTTTCTTT. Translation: CASRGGTEAFF.

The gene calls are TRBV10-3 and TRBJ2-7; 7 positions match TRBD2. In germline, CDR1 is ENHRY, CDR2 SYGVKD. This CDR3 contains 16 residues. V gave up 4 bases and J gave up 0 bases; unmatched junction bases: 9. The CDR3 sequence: CAISVAATSTSYEQYF. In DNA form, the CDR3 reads TGTGCCATCAGTGTTGCGGCGACTAGCACCTCCTACGAGCAGTACTTC.

The CDR3 reads CASSVATGSSEKLFF. In nucleotides, the CDR3 is TGTGCCAGCAGCGTAGCTACAGGGTCGAGTGAAAAACTGTTTTTT. The chain is built from TRBV9 and TRBJ1-4, with D maybe TRBD1 (6 bases). Germline-derived CDR1 and CDR2 are SGDLS and YYNGEE. Trimming stripped 0 bases from V and 7 bases from J, with 13 bases between. The CDR3 sequence is 15 residues long.

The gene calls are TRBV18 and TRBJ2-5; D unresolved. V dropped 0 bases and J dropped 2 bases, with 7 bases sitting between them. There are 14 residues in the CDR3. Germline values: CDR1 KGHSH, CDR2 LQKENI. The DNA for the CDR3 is TGTGCCAGCTCACCACCCCAGGTTCAAGAGACCCAGTACTTC. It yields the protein CASSPPQVQETQYF.

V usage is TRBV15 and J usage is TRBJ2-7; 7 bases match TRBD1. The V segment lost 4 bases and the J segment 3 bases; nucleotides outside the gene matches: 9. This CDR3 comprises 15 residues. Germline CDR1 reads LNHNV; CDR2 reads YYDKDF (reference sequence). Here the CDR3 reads CATSIRQGLIYEQYF. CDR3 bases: TGTGCCACCAGCATCCGACAGGGTCTTATCTACGAGCAGTACTTC.

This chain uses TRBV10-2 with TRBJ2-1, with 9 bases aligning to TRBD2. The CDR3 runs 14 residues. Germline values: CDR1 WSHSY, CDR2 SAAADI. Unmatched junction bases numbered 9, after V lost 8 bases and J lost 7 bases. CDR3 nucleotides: TGCGCCAGCTCTTTAGCGGGAGCCCCGAATGAGCAGTTCTTC. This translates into CASSLAGAPNEQFF.

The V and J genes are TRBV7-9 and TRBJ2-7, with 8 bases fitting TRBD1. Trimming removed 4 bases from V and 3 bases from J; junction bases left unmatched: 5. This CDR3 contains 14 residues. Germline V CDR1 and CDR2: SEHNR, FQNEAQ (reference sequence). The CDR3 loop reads CASSSRTGNYEQYF. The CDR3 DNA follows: TGTGCCAGCAGCTCACGGACAGGGAACTACGAGCAGTACTTC.

CDR3: CASSLGRGISYEQYF. The CDR3 DNA sequence: TGTGCCAGCAGCTTAGGACGCGGGATCTCCTACGAGCAGTACTTC. The V and J genes are TRBV7-9 and TRBJ2-7; D possibly corresponds to TRBD2 (6 bases). This CDR3 is 15 amino acids long. The ends were cut back, 1 base at V and 0 bases at J, with 10 bases in the middle. Per the germline V gene, CDR1 is SEHNR and CDR2 is FQNEAQ (reference sequence).

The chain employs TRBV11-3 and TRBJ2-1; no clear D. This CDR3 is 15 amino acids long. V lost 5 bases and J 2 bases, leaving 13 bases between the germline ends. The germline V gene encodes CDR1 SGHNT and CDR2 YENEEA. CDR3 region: CASSRGQLTYNEQFF. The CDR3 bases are TGTGCCAGCAGCCGTGGGCAGCTTACCTACAATGAGCAGTTCTTC. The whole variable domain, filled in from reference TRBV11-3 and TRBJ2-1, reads EAGVVQSPRYKIIEKKQPVAFWCNPISGHNTLYWYLQNLGQGPELLIRYENEEAVDDSQLPKDRFSAERLKGVDSTLKIQPAELGDSAVYLCASSRGQLTYNEQFFGPGTRLTVL.